Here is one T cell receptor beta chain with its context. Which antigen it targets is not known. Per-base quality was not reported, and no clone a single base away is much larger than it. Trimming takes 5 bases from V and 0 bases from J, and the germline ends sit 22 bases apart. CDR1 and CDR2 were assigned from the germline V gene as MDHEN and SYDVKM. The CDR3 starts with the cysteine, ends with the phenylalanine, and has 19 residues. Just CDR3 DNA is preserved here, 57 bases in frame from base 1. The data stem from a study of T cells in Graves' hyperthyroidism and ophthalmopathy (dated by TCRdb to between 2018 and 2021). As for the study more broadly: Peripheral blood was collected at initial diagnosis, before any treatment. TCR V-J signatures able to tell the groups apart were searched for in a discovery cohort of 90 to 100 patients, of whom over 40 had Graves' ophthalmopathy and roughly 58 had stable Graves' hyperthyroidism. The roughly 90 discovery patients were divided at random into training and test sets in a 7:3 ratio. The paper reports TCR Vbeta CDR3 sequencing of approximately 130 peripheral blood samples: approximately 41 ophthalmopathy, approximately 74 hyperthyroidism and around 17 progressor patients. In addition, the study compared T-cell repertoires in thyroid tissue and in blood from about six Graves' hyperthyroidism patients. After blood sampling, hyperthyroidism patients were treated with methimazole at a starting dose of 30 mg daily, and ophthalmopathy patients were treated with high-dose intravenous methylprednisolone. Whether ophthalmopathy could be predicted prospectively was tested in an independent validation cohort made up of 18 to 20 hyperthyroidism patients plus 17 patients who later progressed to ophthalmopathy. General study outcomes and caveats: In validation, progression to ophthalmopathy was predicted by the model with about 70% sensitivity and 72% to 85% specificity, a median of approximately 7.1 months before onset. Ophthalmopathy was separated from stable hyperthyroidism by a 13 V-J signature model, with about 88% sensitivity and approximately 84% specificity obtained in cross-validation and 80%/75% obtained in testing. No statistical method was used to fix the sample size in advance, and group allocation was not hidden from the investigators. Blood samples also contained most of the expanded thyroid clonotypes (frequency above 0.001), which suggests that blood repertoires may reflect thyroid immune responses.

A patient counted as having stable Graves' hyperthyroidism if no progression to ophthalmopathy occurred over 18 months of follow-up. Hyperthyroidism patients were newly diagnosed, with disease duration under 2 months, and aged 18 to 65 years. The study excluded patients with uncontrolled infections, other autoimmune diseases, pregnancy or lactation. Diagnoses relied on clinical symptoms, serum thyroxine and TRAb, thyroid ultrasound and orbital computed tomography. PBMCs were separated from roughly 10 ml of fresh peripheral blood using Ficoll-Paque density gradient centrifugation. Trizol reagent was used to extract total RNA, and RNA quality was then checked on an Agilent 2100 Bioanalyzer. TCR beta CDR3 regions were amplified from RNA transcripts. The TCR CDR3 was subjected to a first round of RT-PCR using the HTBI primer set and the Qiagen OneStep RT-PCR kit. Libraries were constructed in a second round of multiplex PCR, after which size selection and purification were performed. Sequencing of the libraries was done on an Illumina HiSeq2000 using paired-end 100 bp reads. In the source study's methods: SOAPnuke was used to process the raw data, throwing out any read that contained adapters or uncalled bases, had a mean Phred below 15, or lacked an exact constant-primer or identifier match. COPE v1.2.5 was used to merge the high-quality paired reads, and each unique nucleotide sequence was defined as a clonotype. MiTCR v1.1 was used to align clonotypes to the IMGT TRBV, TRBD and TRBJ reference segments. Only V-J combinations with frequency above 0.0001, covering 99.2% of repertoires, were analysed. A TCS score was defined as the ratio of F50 (clonal expansion) to E x V (chaos), with BLOSUM62-based TCRdist applied between CDR3 peptides within each V-J. Welch's t-statistics and random forest reduced roughly 540 V-J features to around 14, which were used in a naive Bayes classifier (R e1071). TCRdb applied fastp at Q25 and MiXCR to the public reads, then kept only in-frame beta chains. Each CDR3 protein gets just one entry, which takes the most common genes and DNA from the rows behind it. TCRdb, not the authors, supplied the V and J calls. Here the sample has fewer than 800,000 distinct CDR3 sequences; over 15% occur a single time. Of the sample, under 9.5% falls within the top ten clones.

The receptor was isolated from a man aged 18 to 30 with Graves' hyperthyroidism. The chain is made from TRBV28 and TRBJ2-2; the D gene is not confidently resolved. What was sequenced was blood. The CDR3 has the sequence CASSPGYTGSLTNTGELFF. The DNA is as follows: TGTGCCAGCAGTCCCGGCTACACTGGCTCCCTTACGAACACCGGGGAGCTGTTTTTT.